Shown below are 6 T cell receptor beta chains from a single sample sequenced in a study of T cells in Graves' hyperthyroidism and ophthalmopathy. Using RNA transcripts as the source, TCR beta CDR3 regions were amplified. The HTBI primer set drove a first-round RT-PCR of the TCR CDR3. TCRdb passed the multiplex PCR reads through MiXCR, listing each CDR3 protein once. The sample carries approximately 700,000 distinct CDR3 sequences, around 15% recorded once. The sample consisted of blood. These receptors were taken from a man aged 18 to 30 with Graves' hyperthyroidism.

The genes are TRBV19 and TRBJ2-7; D is unclear. CDR1 and CDR2 (germline): LNHDA, SQIVND (reference sequence). The CDR3 is 15 residues long. V was cut by 7 bases and J by 6 bases, with 22 bases left in between. CDR3 sequence reads: CASTPRVLHLGEQYF. As DNA, the CDR3 is TGTGCCAGTACCCCAAGGGTCCTGCATCTTGGCGAGCAGTACTTC.

In this sample, this clonotype turned up a few times. The chain uses TRBV5-1 and TRBJ2-2, with 13 nucleotides matching TRBD2. The CDR3 has 17 residues. Trimming at V came to 5 bases and at J to 3 bases, leaving 7 bases not matched to a gene. CDR1 and CDR2 (germline): SGHRS, YFSETQ. The chain's CDR3 is CASSSTGLAGYTGELFF. The DNA of the CDR3 is TGCGCCAGCAGTTCTACGGGACTAGCGGGGTACACCGGGGAGCTGTTTTTT.

Ten or more counts support this clonotype. The chain carries TRBV11-3 and TRBJ2-5; 7 bases are shared with TRBD2. Germline CDR1 and CDR2: SGHNT and YENEEA. The CDR3 length is 18 residues. V shed 1 base, J shed 4 bases, and the junction held 15 bases outside the gene matches. The CDR3 is CASSLGSPAGVVGETQYF. DNA for the CDR3: TGTGCCAGCAGCTTAGGCTCCCCTGCGGGGGTTGTAGGAGAGACCCAGTACTTC.

This clonotype appeared many times. The chain combines TRBV2 with TRBJ2-1; D possibly corresponds to TRBD2 (6 bases). V was cut by 4 bases and J by 7 bases, with 14 bases left in between. CDR3 length: 14 amino acids. Germline V gene sequence: CDR1 SNHLY, CDR2 FYNNEI. As DNA, the CDR3 is TGTGCCAGCAGTGGGGCCGGGACTCGTAATGAGCAGTTCTTC. It is translated as CASSGAGTRNEQFF.

This chain uses TRBV9 with TRBJ2-3, with TRBD2 as a possible D gene (6 bases). The V end lost 3 bases, the J end lost 0 bases, and 11 bases lay between the germline ends. CDR1 SGDLS and CDR2 YYNGEE come from the germline V gene. CDR3 length: 15 residues. CDR3 DNA sequence: TGTGCCAGCAGCGCCCACGGAGGGAGCACAGATACGCAGTATTTT. Translating gives CASSAHGGSTDTQYF.

This clonotype was seen ten or more times. The J gene is TRBJ2-7, the V gene TRBV28; D uncertain. V lost 6 bases and J 8 bases, leaving 14 bases between the germline ends. CDR3 length: 12 amino acids. CDR1 is MDHEN and CDR2 is SYDVKM in the germline V gene. CDR3 loop: CASRGSLGKQYF. The CDR3 region has the DNA TGTGCCAGCAGAGGGTCGCTGGGCAAGCAGTACTTC.